This TCR beta chain was sequenced for a study of a mutant IDH1 vaccine in newly diagnosed glioma. Across the whole study: With temozolomide cycles, or 4-6 weeks after radiotherapy alone, vaccination was started. Most patients had received both radiotherapy and temozolomide, the prior options being radiotherapy, temozolomide, or both. Whole-study findings and limits: Seemingly, top peripheral T cell clonotype changes bore no relation to pseudoprogression. Under 95% of patients showed vaccine-induced immune responses across multiple MHC alleles.

Described time point: week 35, safety follow-up. Doses comprised 300 ug of mutant IDH1 20-mer peptide each, plus topical imiquimod. Sequencing was performed with immunoSEQ multiplex PCR; in TCRdb, only in-frame clones are kept and a portion is missing. Of roughly 60,000 clones in the sample, roughly 81% were seen once. Regarding this clone: Antigen: not known.

The source of this sequence is a man in his forties with glioma. The specimen was PBMCs, collected from a glioma patient whose treatment included an IDH1 peptide vaccine.

CDR3 sequence reads: CASSAGQGTAGELFF. DNA for the CDR3: TGTGCCAGCAGCGCAGGACAGGGAACGGCCGGGGAGCTGTTTTTT. The chain is built from TRBV11-3 and TRBJ2-2; 8 nucleotides match TRBD1. CDR1 SGHNT and CDR2 YENEEA come from the germline V gene. The CDR3 consists of 15 residues. V lost 5 bases and J lost 6; bases outside the gene matches: 8.